Sequencing of this T cell receptor (beta chain) was carried out in a study of T-cell memory formation after mild COVID-19. Barcoded TCR alpha and TCR beta cDNA libraries with UMIs came from 5'RACE using constant-segment primers. TCRdb analysed the 5' RACE reads with MiXCR anew, one entry per CDR3 protein. The data hold hundreds of thousands of distinct CDR3 sequences, with about 20% observed a single time. Trimming removed 5 bases from V and 6 bases from J; junction bases left unmatched: 8. CDR3 length: 15 amino acids. Germline CDR1 MGHDK, CDR2 SYGVNS. The specimen was PBMCs or a T cell subset sorted from them (not recorded which). The receptor was isolated from an adult woman who had mild COVID-19 (a few samples of this study predate the infection). Cell type and time point are not known. The V and J genes are TRBV25-1 and TRBJ1-4; 8 nucleotides match TRBD1. CDR3 in amino acids: CASSSWTGLHEKLFF. Here the CDR3 DNA reads TGTGCCAGCAGTTCGTGGACAGGGCTGCATGAAAAACTGTTTTTT. Supplemented by reference TRBV25-1 and TRBJ1-4, the full variable domain reads EADIYQTPRYLVIGTGKKITLECSQTMGHDKMYWYQQDPGMELHLIHYSYGVNSTEKGDLSSESTVSRIRTEHFPLTLESARPSHTSQYLCASSSWTGLHEKLFFGSGTQLSVL.